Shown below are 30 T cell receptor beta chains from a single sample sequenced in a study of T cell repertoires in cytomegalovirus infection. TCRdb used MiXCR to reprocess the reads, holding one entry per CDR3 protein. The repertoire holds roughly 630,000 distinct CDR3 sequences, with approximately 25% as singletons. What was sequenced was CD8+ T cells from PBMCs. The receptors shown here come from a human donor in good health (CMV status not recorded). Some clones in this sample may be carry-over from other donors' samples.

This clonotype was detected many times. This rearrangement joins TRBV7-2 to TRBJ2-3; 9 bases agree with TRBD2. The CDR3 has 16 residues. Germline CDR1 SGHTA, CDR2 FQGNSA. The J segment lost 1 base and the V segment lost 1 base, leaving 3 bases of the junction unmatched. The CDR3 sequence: CASSLEVAGGTDTQYF. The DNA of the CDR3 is TGTGCCAGCAGCTTAGAGGTAGCGGGGGGCACAGATACGCAGTATTTT. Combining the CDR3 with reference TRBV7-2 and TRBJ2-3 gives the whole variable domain GAGVSQSPSNKVTEKGKDVELRCDPISGHTALYWYRQSLGQGLEFLIYFQGNSAPDKSGLPSDRFSAERTGGSVSTLTIQRTQQEDSAVYLCASSLEVAGGTDTQYFGPGTRLTVL.

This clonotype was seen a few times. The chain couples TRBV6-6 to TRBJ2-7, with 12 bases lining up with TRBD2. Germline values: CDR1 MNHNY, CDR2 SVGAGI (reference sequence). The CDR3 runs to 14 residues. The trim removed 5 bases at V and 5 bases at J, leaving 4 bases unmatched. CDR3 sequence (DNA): TGTGCCAGCAGTCCTAGCGGGGGGGCCCACGAGCAGTACTTC. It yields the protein CASSPSGGAHEQYF.

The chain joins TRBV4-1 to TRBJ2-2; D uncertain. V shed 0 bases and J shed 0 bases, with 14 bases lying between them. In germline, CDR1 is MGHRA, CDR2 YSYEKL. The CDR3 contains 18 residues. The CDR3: CASSQDGTPRSNTGELFF. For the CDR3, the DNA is TGCGCCAGCAGCCAAGACGGCACTCCCCGCTCGAACACCGGGGAGCTGTTTTTT.

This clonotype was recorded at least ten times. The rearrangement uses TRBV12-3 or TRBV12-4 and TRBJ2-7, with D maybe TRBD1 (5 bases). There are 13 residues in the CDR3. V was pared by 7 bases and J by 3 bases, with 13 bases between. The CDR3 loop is CASKGPRGYEQYF. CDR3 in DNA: TGTGCCAGCAAGGGGCCGCGAGGCTACGAGCAGTACTTC.

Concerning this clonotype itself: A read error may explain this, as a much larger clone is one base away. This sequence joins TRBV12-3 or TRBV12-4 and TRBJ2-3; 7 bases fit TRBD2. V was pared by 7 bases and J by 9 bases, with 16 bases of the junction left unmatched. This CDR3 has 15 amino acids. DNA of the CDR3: TGTGCCAGCACCTCCGGGAGGTTACCCGAAGAAACGCAGTATTTT. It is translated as CASTSGRLPEETQYF.

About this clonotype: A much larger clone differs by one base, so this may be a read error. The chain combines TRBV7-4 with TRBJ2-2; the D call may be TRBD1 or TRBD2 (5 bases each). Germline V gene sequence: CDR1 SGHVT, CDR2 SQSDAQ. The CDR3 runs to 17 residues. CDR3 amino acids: CASSMKSGTANTGKLFF. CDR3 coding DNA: TGTGCCAGCAGCATGAAGTCCGGGACGGCGAACACCGGGAAGCTGTTTTTT.

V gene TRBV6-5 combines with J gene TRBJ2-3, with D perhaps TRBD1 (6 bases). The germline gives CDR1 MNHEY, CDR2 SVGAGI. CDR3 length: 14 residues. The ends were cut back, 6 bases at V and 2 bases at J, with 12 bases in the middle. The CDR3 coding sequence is TGTGCCAGCAGCCCGGACAGACCCACAGATACGCAGTATTTT. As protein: CASSPDRPTDTQYF.

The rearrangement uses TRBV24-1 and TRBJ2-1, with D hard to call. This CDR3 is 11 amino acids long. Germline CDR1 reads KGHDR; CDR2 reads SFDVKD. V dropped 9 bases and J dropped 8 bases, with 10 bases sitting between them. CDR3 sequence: CATVRVHEQFF. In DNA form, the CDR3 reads TGTGCCACCGTCCGGGTCCATGAGCAGTTCTTC.

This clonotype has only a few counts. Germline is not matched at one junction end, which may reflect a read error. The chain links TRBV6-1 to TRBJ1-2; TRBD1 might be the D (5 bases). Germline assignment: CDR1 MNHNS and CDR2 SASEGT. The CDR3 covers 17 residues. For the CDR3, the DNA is TGTACCAGCAGTTACCAAAACCGGGACCTGGTCCGCTATGGCTACACCTTC. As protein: CTSSYQNRDLVRYGYTF.

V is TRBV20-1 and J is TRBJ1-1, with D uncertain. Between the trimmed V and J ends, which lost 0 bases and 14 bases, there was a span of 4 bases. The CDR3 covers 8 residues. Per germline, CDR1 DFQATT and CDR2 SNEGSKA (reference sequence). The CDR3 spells CSARDPFF. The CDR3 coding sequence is TGCAGTGCTAGAGACCCATTCTTT.

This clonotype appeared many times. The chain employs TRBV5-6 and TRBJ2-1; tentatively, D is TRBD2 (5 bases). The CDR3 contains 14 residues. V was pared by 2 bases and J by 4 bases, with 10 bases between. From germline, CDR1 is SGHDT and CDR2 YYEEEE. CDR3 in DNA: TGTGCCAGCAGCTTAAGCGGCAGATACAATGAGCAGTTCTTC. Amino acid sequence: CASSLSGRYNEQFF.

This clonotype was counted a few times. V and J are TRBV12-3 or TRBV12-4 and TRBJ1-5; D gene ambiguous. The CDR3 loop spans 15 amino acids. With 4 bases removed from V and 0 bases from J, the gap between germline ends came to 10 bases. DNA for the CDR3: TGTGCCAGCAGTTCCCCTACAGATAGCAATCAGCCCCAGCATTTT. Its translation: CASSSPTDSNQPQHF.

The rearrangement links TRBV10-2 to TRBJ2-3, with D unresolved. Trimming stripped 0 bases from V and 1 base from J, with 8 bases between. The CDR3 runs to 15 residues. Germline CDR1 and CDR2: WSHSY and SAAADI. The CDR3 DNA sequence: TGCGCCAGCAGTGAGTCGGGCGCCCGCACAGATACGCAGTATTTT. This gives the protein CASSESGARTDTQYF.

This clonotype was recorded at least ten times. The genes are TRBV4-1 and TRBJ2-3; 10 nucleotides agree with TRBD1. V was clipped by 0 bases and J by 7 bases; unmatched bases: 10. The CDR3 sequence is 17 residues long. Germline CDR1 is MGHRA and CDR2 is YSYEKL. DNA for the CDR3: TGCGCCAGCAGCCAAGATTCCCTGACAGGGGGCCTATATACGCAGTATTTT. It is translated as CASSQDSLTGGLYTQYF.

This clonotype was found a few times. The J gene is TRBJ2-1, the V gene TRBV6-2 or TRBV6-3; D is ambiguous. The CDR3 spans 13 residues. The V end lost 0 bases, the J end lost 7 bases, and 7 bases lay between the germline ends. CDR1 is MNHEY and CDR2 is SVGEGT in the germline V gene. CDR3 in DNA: TGTGCCAGCAGTTACTCGAGCCTGAATGAGCAGTTCTTC. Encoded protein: CASSYSSLNEQFF.

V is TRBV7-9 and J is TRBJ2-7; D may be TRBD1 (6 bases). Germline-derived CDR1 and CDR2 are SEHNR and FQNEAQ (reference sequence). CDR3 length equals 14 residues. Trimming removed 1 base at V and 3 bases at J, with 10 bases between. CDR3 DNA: TGTGCCAGCAGCTTAGATAGGGACATCTACGAGCAGTACTTC. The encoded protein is CASSLDRDIYEQYF.

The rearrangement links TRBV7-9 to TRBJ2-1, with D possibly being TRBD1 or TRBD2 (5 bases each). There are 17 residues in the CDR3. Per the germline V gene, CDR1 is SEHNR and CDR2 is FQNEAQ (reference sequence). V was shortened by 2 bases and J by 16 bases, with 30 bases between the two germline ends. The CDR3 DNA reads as TGTGCCAGCAGCTTACTCGGGGCAGCCGAAGTCATCTCCGGCATTTTCTTC. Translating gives CASSLLGAAEVISGIFF.

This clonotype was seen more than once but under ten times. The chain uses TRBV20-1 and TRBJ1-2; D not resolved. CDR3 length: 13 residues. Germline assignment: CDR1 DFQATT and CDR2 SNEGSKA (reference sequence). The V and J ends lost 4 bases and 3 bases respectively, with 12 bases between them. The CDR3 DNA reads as TGCAGTGCTAAGGGTTGGGATGACTATGGCTACACCTTC. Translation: CSAKGWDDYGYTF.

The CDR3 here is CSARGLVGAADTQYF. CDR3 bases: TGCAGTGCCCGGGGGCTAGTGGGGGCGGCAGATACGCAGTATTTT. The chain is built from TRBV20-1 and TRBJ2-3; the D gene could be TRBD1 or TRBD2 (6 bases each). Germline CDR1 is DFQATT and CDR2 is SNEGSKA (reference sequence). V was shortened by 6 bases and J by 4 bases, with 20 bases between the two germline ends. The CDR3 consists of 15 residues.

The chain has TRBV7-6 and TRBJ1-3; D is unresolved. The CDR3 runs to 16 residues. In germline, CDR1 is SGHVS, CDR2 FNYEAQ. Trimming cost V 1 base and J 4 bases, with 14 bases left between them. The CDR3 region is CASSLDLRGPGNTIYF. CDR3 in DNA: TGTGCCAGCAGCTTAGATTTGCGGGGTCCGGGAAACACCATATATTTT. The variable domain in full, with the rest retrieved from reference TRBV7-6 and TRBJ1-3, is GAGVSQSPRYKVTKRGQDVALRCDPISGHVSLYWYRQALGQGPEFLTYFNYEAQQDKSGLPNDRFSAERPEGSISTLTIQRTEQRDSAMYRCASSLDLRGPGNTIYFGEGSWLTVV.

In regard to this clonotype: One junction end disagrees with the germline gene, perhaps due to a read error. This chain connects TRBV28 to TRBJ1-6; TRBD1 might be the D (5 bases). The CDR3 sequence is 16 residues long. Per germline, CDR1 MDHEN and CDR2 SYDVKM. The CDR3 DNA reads TGTGCCAGCAGTTCCCTCGGGGGGGAAGATAATTCACCCCCCCACTTT. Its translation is CASSSLGGEDNSPPHF.

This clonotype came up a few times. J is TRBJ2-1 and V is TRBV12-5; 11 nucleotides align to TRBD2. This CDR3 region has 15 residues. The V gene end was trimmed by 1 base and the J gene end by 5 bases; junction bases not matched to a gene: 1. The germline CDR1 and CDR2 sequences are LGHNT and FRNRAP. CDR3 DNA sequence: TGTGCTAGTGGTTTGGGACTAGCGGGGAACAATGAGCAGTTCTTC. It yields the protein CASGLGLAGNNEQFF.

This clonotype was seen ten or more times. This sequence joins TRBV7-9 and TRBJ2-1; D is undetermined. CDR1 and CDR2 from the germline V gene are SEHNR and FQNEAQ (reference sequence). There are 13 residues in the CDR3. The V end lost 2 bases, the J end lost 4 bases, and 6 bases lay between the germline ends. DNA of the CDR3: TGTGCCAGCAGCTTATTGGATTACAATGAGCAGTTCTTC. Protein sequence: CASSLLDYNEQFF.

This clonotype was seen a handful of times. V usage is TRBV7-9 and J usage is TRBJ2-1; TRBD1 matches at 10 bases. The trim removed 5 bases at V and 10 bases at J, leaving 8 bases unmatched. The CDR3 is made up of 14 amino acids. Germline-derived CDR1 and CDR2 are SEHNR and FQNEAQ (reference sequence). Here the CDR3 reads CASSTRQGAGEQFF. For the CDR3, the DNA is TGTGCCAGCAGCACCCGACAGGGGGCAGGGGAGCAGTTCTTC.

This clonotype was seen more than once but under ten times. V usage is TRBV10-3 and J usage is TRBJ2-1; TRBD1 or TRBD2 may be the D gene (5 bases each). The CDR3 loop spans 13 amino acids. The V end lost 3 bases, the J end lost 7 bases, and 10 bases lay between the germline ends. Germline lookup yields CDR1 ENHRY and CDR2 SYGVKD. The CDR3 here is CAISEGGGNEQFF. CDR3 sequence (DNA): TGTGCCATCAGTGAAGGTGGGGGAAATGAGCAGTTCTTC.

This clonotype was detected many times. CDR3 DNA sequence: TGTGCCAGCAGCTTAGGGAGGGATAACTATGGCTACACCTTC. It encodes CASSLGRDNYGYTF. This chain links TRBV7-8 with TRBJ1-2; D is uncertain. This CDR3 has 14 amino acids. From germline, CDR1 is SGHVS and CDR2 FQNEAQ. V lost 1 base to trimming and J lost 1 base, with 7 bases between them.

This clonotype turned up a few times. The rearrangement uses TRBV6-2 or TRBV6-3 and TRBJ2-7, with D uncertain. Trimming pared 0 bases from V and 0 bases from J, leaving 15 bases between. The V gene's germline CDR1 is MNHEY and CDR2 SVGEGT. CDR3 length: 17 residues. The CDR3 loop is CASSYSSMRSISYEQYV. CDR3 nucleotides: TGTGCCAGCAGTTACTCGAGTATGCGGTCTATCTCCTACGAGCAGTACGTC.

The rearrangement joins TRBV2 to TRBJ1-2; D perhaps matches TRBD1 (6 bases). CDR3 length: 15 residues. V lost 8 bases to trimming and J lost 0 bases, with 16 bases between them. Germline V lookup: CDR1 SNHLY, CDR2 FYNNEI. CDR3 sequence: CASPQGQGANYGYTF. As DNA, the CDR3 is TGTGCCAGCCCTCAGGGGCAGGGAGCTAACTATGGCTACACCTTC.

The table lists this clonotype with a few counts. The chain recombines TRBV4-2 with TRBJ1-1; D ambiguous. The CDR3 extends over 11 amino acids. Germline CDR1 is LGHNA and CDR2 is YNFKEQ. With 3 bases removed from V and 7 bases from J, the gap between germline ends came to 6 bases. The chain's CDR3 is CASSQGLEAFF. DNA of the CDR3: TGTGCCAGCAGCCAGGGCCTTGAAGCTTTCTTT.

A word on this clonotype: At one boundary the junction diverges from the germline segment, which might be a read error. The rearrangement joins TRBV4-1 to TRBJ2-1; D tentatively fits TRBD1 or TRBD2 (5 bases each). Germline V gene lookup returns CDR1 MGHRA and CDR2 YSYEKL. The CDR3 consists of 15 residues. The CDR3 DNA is TGTGCCAGCAGCACTCGGGACCCAACCTACAATGAGCAGTTCTTC. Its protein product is CASSTRDPTYNEQFF.